Sequencing of this TCR beta chain was carried out in a study of control samples from healthy donors and cancer patients (dated by TCRdb to the early 2020s). Library preparation employed the immunoSEQ multiplex PCR assay. TCRdb stores this immuneACCESS table with in-frame sequences only. Part of the clones is absent; in the studies checked, under half of the shortfall reflects unresolved V genes, and no reason is known for the rest. The sample has some 87,000 clones on record, 91% of them singletons. Together, the top ten hold around 14% of the sample. For CDR1 and CDR2, the germline V gene (reference sequence) lists LNHDA and SQIVND. The germline ends are 13 bases apart after V is trimmed by 3 bases and J by 8 bases. From the cysteine through the phenylalanine, the CDR3 covers 13 amino acids. Only the CDR3 DNA is retained, 39 bases long and in frame from the first base. A word on this clone: The target of this receptor is not known. Base qualities were left out, and no much larger clone turns up one base away.

The sequence is built from TRBV19 and TRBJ1-2, with the D gene not confidently named. The TCR originated in a man between 25 and 39 years old in good health. Input material: blood. The DNA is as follows: TGTGCCAGTAGTATGTTTGACGCCCACGGCTACACCTTC. The encoded protein is CASSMFDAHGYTF.